This TCR beta chain was profiled in a study of CD8 T cells in Susac syndrome. This CDR3 spans 15 amino acids. Germline CDR1 and CDR2: LGHDT and YNNKEL (reference sequence). The ends were cut back, 4 bases at V and 5 bases at J, with 15 bases in the middle. Roughly 0.5 to 1 ug RNA was reverse transcribed with random hexamers. TCRdb itself ran the immunoSEQ multiplex PCR reads through MiXCR, one entry per CDR3 protein. This sample has roughly 100,000 distinct CDR3 sequences; approximately 94% occur once, and the top ten carry 0.41%. The chain combines TRBV3-1 with TRBJ2-1; D possibly uses TRBD1 or TRBD2 (7 bases each). The origin of this receptor is a human donor with Susac syndrome. The source material was CD8+ T cells from PBMCs. This chain's CDR3 is CASSLGGGPDNEQFF. The CDR3 nucleotides read TGTGCCAGCAGCCTGGGAGGGGGCCCGGACAATGAGCAGTTCTTC.